The source of this TCR beta chain is a study of cytomegalovirus exposure and HLA in healthy donors. Concerning this clone: Its antigen is still unknown.

A multiplex PCR was run with 60 Vbeta primers and 13 Jbeta primers. Using immunoSEQ multiplex PCR, the repertoire was profiled, and TCRdb retains in-frame clones only, with some absent. In the table there are fewer than 110,000 clones, around 72% of which are singletons. The CDR3 length is 15 residues. In germline, CDR1 is SGDLS, CDR2 YYNGEE. V lost 0 bases and J lost 2, with 9 bases in between. Study results and caveats: Prediction of most subjects' HLA-A and HLA-B alleles by TCR beta sequences was reportedly accurate. Later analysis reportedly placed an Asian-associated ancestry cluster below the roughly 700-donor mean in N-insertions.

This clonotype was sampled from a woman in her thirties or forties in good health and CMV-seropositive. The gene calls are TRBV9 and TRBJ1-3, with D possibly being TRBD1 (6 bases). The sequenced material came from PBMCs. CDR3 coding DNA: TGTGCCAGCAGCGTAGGCCCAGGGGCTGGAAACACCATATATTTT. Residues: CASSVGPGAGNTIYF.